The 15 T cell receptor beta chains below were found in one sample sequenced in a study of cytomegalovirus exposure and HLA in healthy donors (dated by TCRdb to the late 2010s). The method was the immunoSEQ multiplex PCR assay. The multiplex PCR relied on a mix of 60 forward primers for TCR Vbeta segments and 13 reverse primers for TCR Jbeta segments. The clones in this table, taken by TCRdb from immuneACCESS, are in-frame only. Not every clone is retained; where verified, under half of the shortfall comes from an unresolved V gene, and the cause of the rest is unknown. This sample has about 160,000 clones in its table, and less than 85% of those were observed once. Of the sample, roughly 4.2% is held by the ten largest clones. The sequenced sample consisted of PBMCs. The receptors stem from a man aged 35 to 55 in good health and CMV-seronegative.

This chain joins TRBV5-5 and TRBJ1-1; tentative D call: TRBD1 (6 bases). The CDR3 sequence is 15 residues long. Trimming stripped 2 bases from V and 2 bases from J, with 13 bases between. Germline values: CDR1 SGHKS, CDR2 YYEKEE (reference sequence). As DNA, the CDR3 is TGTGCCAGCAGCTTCCCGACAGGAACTAACACTGAAGCTTTCTTT. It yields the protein CASSFPTGTNTEAFF.

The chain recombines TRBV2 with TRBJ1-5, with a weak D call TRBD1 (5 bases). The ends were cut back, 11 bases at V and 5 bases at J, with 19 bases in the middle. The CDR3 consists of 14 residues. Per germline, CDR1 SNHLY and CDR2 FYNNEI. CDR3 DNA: TGTGCCGCGGGGGGGACGGGTTCCGATCAGCCCCAGCATTTT. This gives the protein CAAGGTGSDQPQHF.

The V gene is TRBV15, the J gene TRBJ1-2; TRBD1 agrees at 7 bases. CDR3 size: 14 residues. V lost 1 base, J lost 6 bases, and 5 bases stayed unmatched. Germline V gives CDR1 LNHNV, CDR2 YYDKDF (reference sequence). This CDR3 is CATSRVPTGDGYTF. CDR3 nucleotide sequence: TGTGCCACCAGCAGAGTCCCTACAGGGGATGGCTACACCTTC.

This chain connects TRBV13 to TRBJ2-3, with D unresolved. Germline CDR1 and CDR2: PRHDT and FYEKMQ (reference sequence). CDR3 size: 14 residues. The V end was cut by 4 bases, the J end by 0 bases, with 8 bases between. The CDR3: CASSSTLSTDTQYF. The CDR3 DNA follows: TGTGCCAGCAGCTCCACTCTCAGCACAGATACGCAGTATTTT.

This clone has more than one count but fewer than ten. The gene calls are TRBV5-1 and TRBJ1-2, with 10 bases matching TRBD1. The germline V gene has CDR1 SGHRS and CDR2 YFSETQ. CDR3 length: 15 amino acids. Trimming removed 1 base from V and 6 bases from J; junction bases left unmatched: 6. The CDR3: CASSLRGTGVDGYTF. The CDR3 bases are TGCGCCAGCAGCTTGCGAGGGACAGGGGTGGATGGCTACACCTTC.

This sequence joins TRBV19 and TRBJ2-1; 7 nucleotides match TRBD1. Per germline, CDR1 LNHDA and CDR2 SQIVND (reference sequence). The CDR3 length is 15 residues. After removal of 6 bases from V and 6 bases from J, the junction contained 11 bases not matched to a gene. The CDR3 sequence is CASRGTVFRVNEQFF. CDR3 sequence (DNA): TGTGCCAGTAGGGGGACAGTCTTTAGGGTCAATGAGCAGTTCTTC.

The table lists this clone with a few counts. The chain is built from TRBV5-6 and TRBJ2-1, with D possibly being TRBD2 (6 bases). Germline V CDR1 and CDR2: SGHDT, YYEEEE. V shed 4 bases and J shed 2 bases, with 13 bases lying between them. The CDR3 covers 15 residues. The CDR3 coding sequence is TGTGCCAGCAGCCCCATGGCGGGGCCCTACAATGAGCAGTTCTTC. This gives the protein CASSPMAGPYNEQFF.

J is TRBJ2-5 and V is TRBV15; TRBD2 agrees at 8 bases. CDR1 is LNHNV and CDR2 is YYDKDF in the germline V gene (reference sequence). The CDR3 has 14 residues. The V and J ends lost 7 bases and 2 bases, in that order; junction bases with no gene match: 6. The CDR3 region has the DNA TGTGCCACCAAAAGCGGGGGAAAACAAGAGACCCAGTACTTC. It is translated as CATKSGGKQETQYF.

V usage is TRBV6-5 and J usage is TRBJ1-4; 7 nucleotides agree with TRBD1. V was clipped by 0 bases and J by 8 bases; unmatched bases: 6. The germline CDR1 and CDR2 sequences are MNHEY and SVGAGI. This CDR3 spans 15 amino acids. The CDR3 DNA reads TGTGCCAGCAGTTACTCCCCGGCAGGGGGAGAAAAACTGTTTTTT. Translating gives CASSYSPAGGEKLFF.

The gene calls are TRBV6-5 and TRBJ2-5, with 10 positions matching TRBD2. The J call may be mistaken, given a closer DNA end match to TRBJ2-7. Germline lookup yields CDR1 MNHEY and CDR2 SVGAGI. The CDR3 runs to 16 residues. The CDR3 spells CASSYSPTSGSYEQYF. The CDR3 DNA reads TGTGCCAGCAGTTACTCGCCGACTAGCGGGTCCTACGAGCAGTACTTC.

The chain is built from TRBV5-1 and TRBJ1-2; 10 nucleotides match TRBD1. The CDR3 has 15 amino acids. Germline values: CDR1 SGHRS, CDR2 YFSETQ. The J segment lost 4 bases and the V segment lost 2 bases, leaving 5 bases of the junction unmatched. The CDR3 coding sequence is TGCGCCAGCAGCTTTCTCCGGGACAGGGGCTATGGCTACACCTTC. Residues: CASSFLRDRGYGYTF.

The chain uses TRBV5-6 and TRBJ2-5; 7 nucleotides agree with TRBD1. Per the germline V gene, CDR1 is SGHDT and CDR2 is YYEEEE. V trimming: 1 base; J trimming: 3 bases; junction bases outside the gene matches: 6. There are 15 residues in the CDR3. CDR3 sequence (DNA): TGTGCCAGCAGCTTGATAAGACAGGGAAAAGAGACCCAGTACTTC. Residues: CASSLIRQGKETQYF.

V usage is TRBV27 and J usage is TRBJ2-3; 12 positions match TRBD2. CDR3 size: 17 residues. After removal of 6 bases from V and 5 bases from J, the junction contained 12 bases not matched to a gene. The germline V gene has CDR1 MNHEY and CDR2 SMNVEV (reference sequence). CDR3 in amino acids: CASSAPLPSGGVDTQYF. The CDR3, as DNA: TGTGCCAGCAGCGCCCCGTTGCCTAGCGGGGGGGTAGATACGCAGTATTTT.

The DNA of the CDR3 is TGTGCCAGCAGCCCCGGGACACGGTACGATCAGCCCCAGCATTTT. It codes for CASSPGTRYDQPQHF. This chain links TRBV7-6 with TRBJ1-5, with D perhaps TRBD1 (6 bases). The germline V and J ends were trimmed by 5 bases and 5 bases, with 16 bases remaining between them. Germline lookup yields CDR1 SGHVS and CDR2 FNYEAQ. This CDR3 spans 15 amino acids. The complete variable domain, with remaining parts taken from reference TRBV7-6 and TRBJ1-5, reads GAGVSQSPRYKVTKRGQDVALRCDPISGHVSLYWYRQALGQGPEFLTYFNYEAQQDKSGLPNDRFSAERPEGSISTLTIQRTEQRDSAMYRCASSPGTRYDQPQHFGDGTRLSIL.

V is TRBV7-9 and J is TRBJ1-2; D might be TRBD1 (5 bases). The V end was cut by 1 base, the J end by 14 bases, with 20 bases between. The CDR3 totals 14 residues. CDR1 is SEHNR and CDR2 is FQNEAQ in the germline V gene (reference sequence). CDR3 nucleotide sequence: TGTGCCAGCAGCTTAGTCGACCCAGTCTCTAAGGGGACCTTC. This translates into CASSLVDPVSKGTF.